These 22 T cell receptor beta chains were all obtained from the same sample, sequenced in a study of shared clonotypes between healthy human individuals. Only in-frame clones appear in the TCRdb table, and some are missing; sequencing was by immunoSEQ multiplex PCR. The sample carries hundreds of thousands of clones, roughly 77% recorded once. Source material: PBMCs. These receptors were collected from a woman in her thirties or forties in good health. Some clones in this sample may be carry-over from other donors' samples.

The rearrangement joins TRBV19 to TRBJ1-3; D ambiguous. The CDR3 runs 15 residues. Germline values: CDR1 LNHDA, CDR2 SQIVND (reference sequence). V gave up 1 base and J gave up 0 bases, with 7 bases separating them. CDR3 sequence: CASSIAGSSGNTIYF. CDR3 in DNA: TGTGCCAGTAGTATAGCTGGAAGCTCTGGAAACACCATATATTTT.

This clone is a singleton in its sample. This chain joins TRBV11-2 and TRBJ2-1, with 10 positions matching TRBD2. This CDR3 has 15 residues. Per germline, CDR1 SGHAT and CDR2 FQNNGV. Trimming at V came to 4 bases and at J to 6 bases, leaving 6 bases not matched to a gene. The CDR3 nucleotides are TGTGCCAGCAGCTCCCTAGCGGGAGCCGTCAATGAGCAGTTCTTC. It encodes CASSSLAGAVNEQFF.

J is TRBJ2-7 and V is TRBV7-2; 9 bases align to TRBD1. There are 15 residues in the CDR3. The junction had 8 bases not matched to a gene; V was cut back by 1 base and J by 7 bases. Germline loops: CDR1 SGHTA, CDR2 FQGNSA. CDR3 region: CASSLDRGTGREQYF. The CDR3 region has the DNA TGTGCCAGCAGCTTAGACCGCGGGACAGGGCGGGAGCAGTACTTC.

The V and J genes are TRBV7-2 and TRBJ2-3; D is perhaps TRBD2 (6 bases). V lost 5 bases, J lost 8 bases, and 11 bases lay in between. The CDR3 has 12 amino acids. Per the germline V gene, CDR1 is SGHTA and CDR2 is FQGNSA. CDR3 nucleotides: TGTGCCAGCAGCACTTACGGGGGTACGCAGTATTTT. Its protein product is CASSTYGGTQYF.

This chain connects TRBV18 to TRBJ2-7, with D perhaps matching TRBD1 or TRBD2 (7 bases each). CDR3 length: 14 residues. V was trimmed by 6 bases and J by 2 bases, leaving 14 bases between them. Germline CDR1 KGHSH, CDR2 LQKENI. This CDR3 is CASSFRGGPYEQYF. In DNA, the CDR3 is TGTGCCAGCTCTTTCAGGGGGGGTCCCTACGAGCAGTACTTC.

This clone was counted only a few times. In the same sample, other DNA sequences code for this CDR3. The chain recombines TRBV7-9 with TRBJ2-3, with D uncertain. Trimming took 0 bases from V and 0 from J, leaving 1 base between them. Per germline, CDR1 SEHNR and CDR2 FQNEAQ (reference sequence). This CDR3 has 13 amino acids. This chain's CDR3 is CASSLASTDTQYF. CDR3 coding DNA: TGTGCCAGCAGCTTAGCTAGCACAGATACGCAGTATTTT.

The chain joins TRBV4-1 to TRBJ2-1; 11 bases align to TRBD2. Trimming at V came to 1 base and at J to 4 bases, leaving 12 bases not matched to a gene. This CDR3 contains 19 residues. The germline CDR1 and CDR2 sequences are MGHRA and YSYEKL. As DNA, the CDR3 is TGCGCCAGCAGCCAAGGGGTAGGTTTGACTAGCGGGACATACAATGAGCAGTTCTTC. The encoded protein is CASSQGVGLTSGTYNEQFF.

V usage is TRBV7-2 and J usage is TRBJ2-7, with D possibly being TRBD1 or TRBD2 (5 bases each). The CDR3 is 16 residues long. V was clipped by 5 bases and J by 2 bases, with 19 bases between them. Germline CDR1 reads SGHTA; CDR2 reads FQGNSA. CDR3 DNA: TGTGCCAGCAGCAATCCGGGGCCCTCAGGAGCCTACGAGCAGTACTTC. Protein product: CASSNPGPSGAYEQYF.

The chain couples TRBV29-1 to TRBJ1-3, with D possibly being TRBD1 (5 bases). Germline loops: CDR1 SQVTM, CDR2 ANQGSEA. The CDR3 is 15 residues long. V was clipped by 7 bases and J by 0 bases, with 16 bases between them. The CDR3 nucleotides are TGCAGCGCCGGACTGGACGGACACTCTGGAAACACCATATATTTT. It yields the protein CSAGLDGHSGNTIYF.

The DNA for the CDR3 is TGTGCCAGCAGCCAGGCCCCGTCGGGAGTCTGGAATGAGCAGTTCTTC. This translates into CASSQAPSGVWNEQFF. The rearrangement joins TRBV5-4 to TRBJ2-1; tentatively, D is TRBD2 (6 bases). Germline assignment: CDR1 SGHNT and CDR2 YYREEE (reference sequence). The CDR3 loop spans 16 amino acids. V lost 4 bases, J lost 7 bases, and 21 bases lay in between.

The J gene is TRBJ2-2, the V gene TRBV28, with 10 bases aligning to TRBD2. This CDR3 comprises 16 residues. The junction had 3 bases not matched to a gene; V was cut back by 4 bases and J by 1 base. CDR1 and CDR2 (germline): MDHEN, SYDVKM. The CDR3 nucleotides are TGTGCCAGCAGTTCGCGACTAGCGGGGAACACCGGGGAGCTGTTTTTT. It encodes CASSSRLAGNTGELFF.

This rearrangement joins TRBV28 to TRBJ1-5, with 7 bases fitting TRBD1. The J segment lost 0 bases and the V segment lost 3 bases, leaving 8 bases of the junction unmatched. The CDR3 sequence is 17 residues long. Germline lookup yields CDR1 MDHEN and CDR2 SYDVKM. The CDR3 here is CASSFIRDRNSNQPQHF. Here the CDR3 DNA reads TGTGCCAGCAGTTTCATCCGGGACAGAAATAGCAATCAGCCCCAGCATTTT. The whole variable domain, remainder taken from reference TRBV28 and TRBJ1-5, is DVKVTQSSRYLVKRTGEKVFLECVQDMDHENMFWYRQDPGLGLRLIYFSYDVKMKEKGDIPEGYSVSREKKERFSLILESASTNQTSMYLCASSFIRDRNSNQPQHFGDGTRLSIL.

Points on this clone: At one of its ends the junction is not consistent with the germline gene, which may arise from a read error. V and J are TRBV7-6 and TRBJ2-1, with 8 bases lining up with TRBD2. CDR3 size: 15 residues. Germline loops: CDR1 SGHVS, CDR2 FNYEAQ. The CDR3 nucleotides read TGTGCCAGCAGCGCTACTAGCGGCTCCTCCAATGAGCAGTTCTTC. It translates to CASSATSGSSNEQFF.

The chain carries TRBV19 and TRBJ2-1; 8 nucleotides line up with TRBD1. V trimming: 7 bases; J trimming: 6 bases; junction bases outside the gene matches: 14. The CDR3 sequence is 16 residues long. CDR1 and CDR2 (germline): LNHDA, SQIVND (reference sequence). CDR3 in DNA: TGTGCCAGTAACTCCCAGCACAGGGGGTTAGGCAATGAGCAGTTCTTC. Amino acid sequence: CASNSQHRGLGNEQFF.

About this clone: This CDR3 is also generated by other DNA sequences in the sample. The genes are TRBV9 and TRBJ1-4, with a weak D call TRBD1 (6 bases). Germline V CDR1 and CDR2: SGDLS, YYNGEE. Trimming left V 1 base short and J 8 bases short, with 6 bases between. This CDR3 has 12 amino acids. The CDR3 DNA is TGTGCCAGCAGCGTACAGGGGGAAAAACTGTTTTTT. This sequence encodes CASSVQGEKLFF.

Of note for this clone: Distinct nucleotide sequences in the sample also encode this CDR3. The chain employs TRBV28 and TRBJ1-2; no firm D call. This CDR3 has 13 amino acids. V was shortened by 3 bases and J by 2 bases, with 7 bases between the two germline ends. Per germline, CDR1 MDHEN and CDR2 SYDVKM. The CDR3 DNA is TGTGCCAGCAGTTTGGGTCAGAACTATGGCTACACCTTC. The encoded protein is CASSLGQNYGYTF.

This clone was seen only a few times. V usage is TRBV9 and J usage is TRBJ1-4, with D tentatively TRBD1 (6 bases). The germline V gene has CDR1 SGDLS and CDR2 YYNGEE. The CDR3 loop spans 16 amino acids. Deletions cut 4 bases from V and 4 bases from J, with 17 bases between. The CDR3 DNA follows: TGTGCCAGCAGCCCAGACGGACAGATACATAATGAAAAACTGTTTTTT. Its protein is CASSPDGQIHNEKLFF.

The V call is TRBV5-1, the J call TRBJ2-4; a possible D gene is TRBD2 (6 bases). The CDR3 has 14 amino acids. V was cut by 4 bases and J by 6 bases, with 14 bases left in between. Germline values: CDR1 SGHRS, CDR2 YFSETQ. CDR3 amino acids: CASSGIDGGNIQYF. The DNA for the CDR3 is TGCGCCAGCAGCGGGATCGACGGGGGAAACATTCAGTACTTC.

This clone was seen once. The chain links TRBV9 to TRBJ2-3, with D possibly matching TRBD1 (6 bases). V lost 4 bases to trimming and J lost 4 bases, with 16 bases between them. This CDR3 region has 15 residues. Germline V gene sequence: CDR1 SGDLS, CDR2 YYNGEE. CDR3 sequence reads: CASSPGDKPADTQYF. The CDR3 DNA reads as TGTGCCAGCAGCCCCGGGGACAAGCCGGCAGATACGCAGTATTTT.

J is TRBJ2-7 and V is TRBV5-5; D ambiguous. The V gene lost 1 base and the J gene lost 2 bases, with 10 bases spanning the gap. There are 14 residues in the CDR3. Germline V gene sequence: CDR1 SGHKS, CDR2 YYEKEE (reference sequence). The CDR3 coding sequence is TGTGCCAGCAGCTTGTATGGGGAAACCTACGAGCAGTACTTC. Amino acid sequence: CASSLYGETYEQYF.

The CDR3 DNA sequence: TGTGCCATCAGTGCCACTAGGACAGGGATCTACGAGCAGTACTTC. Its translation: CAISATRTGIYEQYF. The rearrangement links TRBV10-3 to TRBJ2-7, with 8 bases fitting TRBD1. The CDR3 spans 15 residues. V shed 4 bases, J shed 3 bases, and the junction held 8 bases outside the gene matches. The germline CDR1 and CDR2 sequences are ENHRY and SYGVKD.

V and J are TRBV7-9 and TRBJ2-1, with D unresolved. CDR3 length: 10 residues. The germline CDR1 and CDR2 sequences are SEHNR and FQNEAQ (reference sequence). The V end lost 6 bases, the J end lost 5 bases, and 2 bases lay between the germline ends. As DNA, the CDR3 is TGTGCCAGCAGTAACAATGAGCAGTTCTTC. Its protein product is CASSNNEQFF.